The present entry profiles one T cell receptor (beta chain) with its context. This clone's antigen is unknown. Base qualities are not provided; no much larger clone lies one nucleotide away. TCRbeta CDR3 regions were amplified from genomic DNA by means of the immunoSEQ Assay, a bias-controlled multiplex PCR. On the authors' methods: The number of nucleated cells in each sample was estimated from the amplification of reference gene primers within the assay. To quantify the absolute abundance of each unique TCRbeta CDR3 rearrangement, sequence reads were collapsed and filtered. Productive Simpson clonality was computed per sample as the square root of Simpson's diversity index over productive rearrangements. Sourced from immuneACCESS, this table was stored by TCRdb with only in-frame sequences that have V and J called. A share of the clones is absent; for the studies checked, an unresolved V gene accounts for under half, and the remainder has no known explanation. V, J and clone size derive from that table, while D and trimming were established from the DNA sequence. Recorded for this sample are hundreds of thousands of clones; over 75% of them occurred a single time. The top ten clones comprise 1.1% of the sample.

Participants in the prospective study were aged about 18 to 95 years, lived in about two dozen United States geographic areas, and enrolled through a virtual design. In the prospective study, participants were assigned to cohorts based on the clinical history participants reported in a screening survey and a study questionnaire. For ImmuneRACE Cohort 3, a participant was defined as recovered based on two consecutive negative NP/OP PCR tests, clearance by a healthcare professional, or resolution of symptoms. In the prospective study, whole blood, serum and a nasopharyngeal or oropharyngeal swab were collected from each participant by mobile phlebotomists. Participants in the prospective study had the option to provide additional blood draws and questionnaires over a roughly two-month period. Before DNA extraction, blood samples from the prospective study were shipped at room temperature or frozen.

V and J are trimmed by 3 bases and 1 base, and the gene matches miss 2 bases of the junction. The CDR3 holds 14 amino acids from the cysteine to the phenylalanine. CDR3 DNA is the only sequence kept; it has 42 bases, read in frame from the first base. As encoded in the germline V gene, CDR1 is MDHEN while CDR2 is SYDVKM. The entry originates in a study of blood T cell repertoires in COVID-19 (TCRdb year 2020). About the study as a whole: Samples from collaborators originated in the United States, Italy and Spain and spanned both the acute and convalescent phases of COVID-19. The material from the prospective study consisted of cDNA or gDNA derived from T cells, B-cell-depleted T cells, or PBMCs. Sample metadata almost always included a de-identified subject ID, COVID-19 status, age in years and sex. The repertoires were released in a freely available public database meant as a resource for research on the immune response to SARS-CoV-2. Where available, HLA class I and class II types were taken from metadata supplied by the sample provider and were not determined by assay-based typing. Deeply sampled blood TCRbeta repertoires from subjects exposed to, actively infected with, or recovered from COVID-19 were included in the dataset. Samples were obtained from the ongoing ImmuneRACE study (first 160 participants) and from about 1,300 subjects provided by 6 global collaborators. On the study overall, not on this receptor specifically: The amount of clinical and demographic metadata varied by source and participant and was provided uncurated.

This receptor was identified in a man aged 25-40 years who had recovered from COVID-19. The sequence links TRBV28 to TRBJ1-2; TRBD1 fits 7 bases in the junction. The specimen sequenced was PBMCs or T cells enriched from blood (not recorded which). The CDR3 protein sequence reads: CASSFGTVNYGYTF. In nucleotides, the sequence is TGTGCCAGCAGTTTCGGGACAGTTAACTATGGCTACACCTTC.